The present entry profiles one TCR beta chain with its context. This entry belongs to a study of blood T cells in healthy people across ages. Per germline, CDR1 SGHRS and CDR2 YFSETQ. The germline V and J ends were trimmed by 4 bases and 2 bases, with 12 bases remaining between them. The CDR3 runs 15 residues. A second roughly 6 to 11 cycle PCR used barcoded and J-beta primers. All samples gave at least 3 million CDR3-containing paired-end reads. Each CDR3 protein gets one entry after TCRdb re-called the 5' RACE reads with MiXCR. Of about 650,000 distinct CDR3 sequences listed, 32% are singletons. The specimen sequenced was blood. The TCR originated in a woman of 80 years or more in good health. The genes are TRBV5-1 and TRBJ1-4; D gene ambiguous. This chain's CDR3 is CASSPAGFTNEKLFF. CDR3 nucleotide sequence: TGCGCCAGCAGCCCGGCCGGGTTCACTAATGAAAAACTGTTTTTT.